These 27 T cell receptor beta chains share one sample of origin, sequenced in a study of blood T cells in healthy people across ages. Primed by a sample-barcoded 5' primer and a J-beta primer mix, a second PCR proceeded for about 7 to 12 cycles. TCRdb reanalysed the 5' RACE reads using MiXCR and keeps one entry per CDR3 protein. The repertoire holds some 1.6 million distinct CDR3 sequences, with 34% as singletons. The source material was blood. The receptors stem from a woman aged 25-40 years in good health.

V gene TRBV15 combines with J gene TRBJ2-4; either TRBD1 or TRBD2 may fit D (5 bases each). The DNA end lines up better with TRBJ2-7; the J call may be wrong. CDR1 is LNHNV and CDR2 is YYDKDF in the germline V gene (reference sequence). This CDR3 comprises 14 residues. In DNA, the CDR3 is TGTGCCACCAGTCGATGGGACGGAAGCTACGAGCAGTACTTC. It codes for CATSRWDGSYEQYF.

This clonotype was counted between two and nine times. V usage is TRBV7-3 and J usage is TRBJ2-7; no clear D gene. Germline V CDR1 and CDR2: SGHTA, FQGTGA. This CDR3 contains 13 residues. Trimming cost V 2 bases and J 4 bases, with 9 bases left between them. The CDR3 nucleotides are TGTGCCAGCAGCTTAGGGGTAGAGTACGAGCAGTACTTC. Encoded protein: CASSLGVEYEQYF.

CDR3 sequence (DNA): TGCGCCAGCAGCCAAGATTCAGGGGGTAACAATGAGCAGTTCTTC. Translating gives CASSQDSGGNNEQFF. The chain links TRBV4-1 to TRBJ2-1; 7 positions agree with TRBD1. The CDR3 is 15 amino acids. The J segment lost 5 bases and the V segment lost 0 bases, leaving 4 bases of the junction unmatched. Germline CDR1 MGHRA, CDR2 YSYEKL.

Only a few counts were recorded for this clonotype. The chain's CDR3 is CSARDRLAGQETQYF. The DNA for the CDR3 is TGCAGTGCTAGAGACCGACTAGCGGGACAAGAGACCCAGTACTTC. The rearrangement links TRBV20-1 to TRBJ2-5, with TRBD2 identical over 11 bases. The trim removed 0 bases at V and 2 bases at J, leaving 2 bases unmatched. Per germline, CDR1 DFQATT and CDR2 SNEGSKA (reference sequence). The CDR3 runs 15 residues.

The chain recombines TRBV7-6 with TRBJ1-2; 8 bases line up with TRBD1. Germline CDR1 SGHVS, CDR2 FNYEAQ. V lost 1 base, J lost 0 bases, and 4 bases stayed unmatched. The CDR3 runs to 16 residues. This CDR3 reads CASSLERQGTNYGYTF. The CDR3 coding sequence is TGTGCCAGCAGCTTAGAACGACAGGGGACTAACTATGGCTACACCTTC.

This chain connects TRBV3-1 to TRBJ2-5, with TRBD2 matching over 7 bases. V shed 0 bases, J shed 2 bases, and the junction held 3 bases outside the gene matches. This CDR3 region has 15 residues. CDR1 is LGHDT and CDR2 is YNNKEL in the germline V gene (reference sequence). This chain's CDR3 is CASSQESGTQETQYF. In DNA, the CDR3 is TGTGCCAGCAGCCAAGAGAGCGGGACGCAAGAGACCCAGTACTTC.

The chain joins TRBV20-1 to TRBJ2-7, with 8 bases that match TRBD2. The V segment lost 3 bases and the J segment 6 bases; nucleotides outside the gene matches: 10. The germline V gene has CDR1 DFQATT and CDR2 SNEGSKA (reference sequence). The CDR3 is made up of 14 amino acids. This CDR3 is CSASLNGREAEQYF. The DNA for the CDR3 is TGCAGTGCTAGTCTAAATGGGCGGGAGGCCGAGCAGTACTTC.

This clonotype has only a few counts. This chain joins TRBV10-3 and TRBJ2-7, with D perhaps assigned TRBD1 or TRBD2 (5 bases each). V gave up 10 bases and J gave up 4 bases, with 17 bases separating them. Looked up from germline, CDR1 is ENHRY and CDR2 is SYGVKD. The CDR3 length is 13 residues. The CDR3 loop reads CATAGTVGYEQYF. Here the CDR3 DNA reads TGTGCCACGGCCGGGACCGTGGGGTACGAGCAGTACTTC.

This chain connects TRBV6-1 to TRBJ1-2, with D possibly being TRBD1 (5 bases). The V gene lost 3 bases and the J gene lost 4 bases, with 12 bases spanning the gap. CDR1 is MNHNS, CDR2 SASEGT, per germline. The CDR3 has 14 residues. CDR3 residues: CASSELGPIYGYTF. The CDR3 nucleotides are TGTGCCAGCAGTGAGCTGGGACCGATCTATGGCTACACCTTC.

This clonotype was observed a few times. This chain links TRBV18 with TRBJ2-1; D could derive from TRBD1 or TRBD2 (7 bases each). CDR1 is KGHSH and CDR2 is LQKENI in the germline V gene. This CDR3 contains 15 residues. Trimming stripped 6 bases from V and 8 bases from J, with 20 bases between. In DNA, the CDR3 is TGTGCCAGCTCCCCAGGGGGGGCTCTTGGGTATGAGCAGTTCTTC. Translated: CASSPGGALGYEQFF.

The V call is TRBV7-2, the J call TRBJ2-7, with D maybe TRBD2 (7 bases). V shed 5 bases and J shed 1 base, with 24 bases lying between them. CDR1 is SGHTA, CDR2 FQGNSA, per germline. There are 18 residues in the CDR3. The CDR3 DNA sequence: TGTGCCAGCAGCCCGAGGGGGTTAACAGGGCGGGAGTCCTACGAGCAGTACTTC. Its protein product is CASSPRGLTGRESYEQYF.

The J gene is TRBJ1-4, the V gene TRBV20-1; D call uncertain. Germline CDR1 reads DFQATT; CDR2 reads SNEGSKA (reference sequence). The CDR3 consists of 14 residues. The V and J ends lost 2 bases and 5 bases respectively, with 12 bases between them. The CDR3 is CSARRRLPNEKLFF. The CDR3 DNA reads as TGCAGTGCTAGAAGACGGCTCCCCAATGAAAAACTGTTTTTT.

CDR3 bases: TGTGCCAGCAGGCCTAGCGGGGGGGTTAGCACAGATACGCAGTATTTT. This encodes CASRPSGGVSTDTQYF. V and J are TRBV27 and TRBJ2-3; TRBD2 matches at 12 bases. The length of the CDR3 is 16 residues. The germline CDR1 and CDR2 sequences are MNHEY and SMNVEV (reference sequence). Trimming at V came to 6 bases and at J to 0 bases, leaving 4 bases not matched to a gene.

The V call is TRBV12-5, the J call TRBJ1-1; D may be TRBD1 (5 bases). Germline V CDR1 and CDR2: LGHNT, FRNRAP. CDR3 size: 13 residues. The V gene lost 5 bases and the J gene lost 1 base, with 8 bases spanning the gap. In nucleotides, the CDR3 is TGTGCTAGTGGTCTCACAGGGAACACTGAAGCTTTCTTT. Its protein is CASGLTGNTEAFF.

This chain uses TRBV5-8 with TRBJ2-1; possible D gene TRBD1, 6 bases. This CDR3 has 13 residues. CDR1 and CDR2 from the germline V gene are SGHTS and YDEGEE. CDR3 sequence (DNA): TGTGCTAGCCGAAGGGCAGGGGCAAATGAGCAGTTCTTC. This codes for CASRRAGANEQFF.

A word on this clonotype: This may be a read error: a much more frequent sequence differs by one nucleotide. DNA for the CDR3: TGTGCCTGCAGCGTAGGGGGGGGCCGCACAGATACGCAGTATTTT. This translates into CACSVGGGRTDTQYF. V usage is TRBV9 and J usage is TRBJ2-3; D might be TRBD2 (7 bases). Germline CDR1 is SGDLS and CDR2 is YYNGEE. The CDR3 loop spans 15 amino acids.

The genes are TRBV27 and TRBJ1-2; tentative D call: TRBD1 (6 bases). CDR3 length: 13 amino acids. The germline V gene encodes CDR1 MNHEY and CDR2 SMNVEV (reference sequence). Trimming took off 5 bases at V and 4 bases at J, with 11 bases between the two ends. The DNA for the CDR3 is TGTGCCAGCAGTAGAGGGGGGACCTATGGCTACACCTTC. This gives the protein CASSRGGTYGYTF.

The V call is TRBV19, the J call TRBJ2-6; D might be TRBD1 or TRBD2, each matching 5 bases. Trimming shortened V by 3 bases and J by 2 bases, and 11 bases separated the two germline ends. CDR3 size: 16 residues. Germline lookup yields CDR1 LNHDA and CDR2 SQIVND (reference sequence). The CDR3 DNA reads TGTGCCAGTAGTATGGGGGTGGGTGCTGGGGCCAACGTCCTGACTTTC. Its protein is CASSMGVGAGANVLTF.

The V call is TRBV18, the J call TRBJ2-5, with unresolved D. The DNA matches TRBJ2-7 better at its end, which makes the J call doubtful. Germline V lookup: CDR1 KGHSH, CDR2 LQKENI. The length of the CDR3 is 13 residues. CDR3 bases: TGTGCCAGCTCTTTAGGGCCACTCGGCGAGCAGTACTTC. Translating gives CASSLGPLGEQYF.

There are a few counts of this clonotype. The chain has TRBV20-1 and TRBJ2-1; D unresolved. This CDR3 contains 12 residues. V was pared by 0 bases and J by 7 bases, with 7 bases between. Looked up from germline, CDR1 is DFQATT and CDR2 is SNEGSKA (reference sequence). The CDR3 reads CSARERANEQFF. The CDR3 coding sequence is TGCAGTGCTAGAGAAAGAGCGAATGAGCAGTTCTTC.

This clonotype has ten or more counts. CDR3 sequence: CASSLAPSLPGADTQYF. The CDR3, as DNA: TGTGCCAGCAGCTTAGCCCCTTCCTTGCCCGGGGCAGATACGCAGTATTTT. The chain employs TRBV7-9 and TRBJ2-3; possible D gene TRBD2, 5 bases. Germline CDR1 SEHNR, CDR2 FQNEAQ (reference sequence). This CDR3 is 17 amino acids long. The V end was cut by 0 bases, the J end by 4 bases, with 17 bases between. The full variable domain, completed using reference TRBV7-9 and TRBJ2-3, is DTGVSQNPRHKITKRGQNVTFRCDPISEHNRLYWYRQTLGQGPEFLTYFQNEAQLEKSRLLSDRFSAERPKGSFSTLEIQRTEQGDSAMYLCASSLAPSLPGADTQYFGPGTRLTVL.

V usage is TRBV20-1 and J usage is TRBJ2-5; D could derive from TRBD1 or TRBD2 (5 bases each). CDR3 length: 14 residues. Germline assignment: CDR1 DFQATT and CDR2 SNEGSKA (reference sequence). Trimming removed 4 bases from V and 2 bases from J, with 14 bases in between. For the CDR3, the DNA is TGCAGTGCTACATTCGGGGCGTCTCAAGAGACCCAGTACTTC. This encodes CSATFGASQETQYF.

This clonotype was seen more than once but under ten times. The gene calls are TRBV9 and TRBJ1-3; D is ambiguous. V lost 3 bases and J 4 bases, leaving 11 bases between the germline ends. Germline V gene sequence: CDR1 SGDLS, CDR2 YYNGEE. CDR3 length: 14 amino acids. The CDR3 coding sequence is TGTGCCAGCAGCGCCGAGGGATCGGGAAACACCATATATTTT. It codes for CASSAEGSGNTIYF.

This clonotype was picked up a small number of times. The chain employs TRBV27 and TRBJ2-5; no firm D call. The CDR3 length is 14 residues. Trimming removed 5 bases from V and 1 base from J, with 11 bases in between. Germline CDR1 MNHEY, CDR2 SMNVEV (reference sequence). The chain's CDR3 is CASSQTTSQETQYF. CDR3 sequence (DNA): TGTGCCAGCAGTCAAACTACCTCCCAAGAGACCCAGTACTTC.

CDR3 in DNA: TGTGCCAGCAGCGTAGATGGAGGAGGCGAGACCCAGTACTTC. It translates to CASSVDGGGETQYF. V and J are TRBV9 and TRBJ2-5; D possibly corresponds to TRBD2 (5 bases). This CDR3 region has 14 residues. The V gene lost 0 bases and the J gene lost 5 bases, with 11 bases spanning the gap. Germline values: CDR1 SGDLS, CDR2 YYNGEE.

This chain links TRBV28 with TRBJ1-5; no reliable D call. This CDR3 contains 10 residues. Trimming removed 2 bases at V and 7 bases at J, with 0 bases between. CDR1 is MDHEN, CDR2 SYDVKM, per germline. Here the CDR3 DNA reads TGTGCCAGCAGTTTACAGCCCCAGCATTTT. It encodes CASSLQPQHF.

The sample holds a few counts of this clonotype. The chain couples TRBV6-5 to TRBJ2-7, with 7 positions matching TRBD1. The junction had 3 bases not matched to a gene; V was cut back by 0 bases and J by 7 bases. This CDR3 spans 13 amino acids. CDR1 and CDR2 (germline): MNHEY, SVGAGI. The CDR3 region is CASSYSGGIEQYF. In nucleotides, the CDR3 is TGTGCCAGCAGTTACTCAGGGGGCATAGAGCAGTACTTC.